These 5 T cell receptor beta chains originate from one sample sequenced in a study of cytomegalovirus exposure and HLA in healthy donors. 13 Jbeta primers and 60 Vbeta primers were used for the PCR. The repertoire was sequenced with immunoSEQ multiplex PCR; TCRdb's copy has only in-frame clones and lacks some. The sample totals around 130,000 clones. The sample was PBMCs. The receptors come from a woman in her sixties in good health and CMV-seronegative.

The genes are TRBV6-5 and TRBJ1-5; TRBD1 matches 7 bases. The CDR3 length is 14 residues. Trimming removed 6 bases from V and 2 bases from J; junction bases left unmatched: 4. CDR1 and CDR2 from the germline V gene are MNHEY and SVGAGI. This CDR3 reads CASRQGSGNQPQHF. CDR3 DNA sequence: TGTGCCAGCAGACAGGGGTCGGGCAATCAGCCCCAGCATTTT.

The gene calls are TRBV28 and TRBJ1-1, with TRBD1 as a possible D gene (5 bases). Germline V gene sequence: CDR1 MDHEN, CDR2 SYDVKM. V lost 1 base and J 3 bases, leaving 12 bases between the germline ends. The CDR3 is 15 residues long. The CDR3 DNA reads TGTGCCAGCAGTTTATTAGGGGTCGCGGACACTGAAGCTTTCTTT. It yields the protein CASSLLGVADTEAFF.

The chain is built from TRBV5-6 and TRBJ2-3; the D is unclear. CDR1 is SGHDT and CDR2 is YYEEEE in the germline V gene. The ends were cut back, 5 bases at V and 0 bases at J, with 4 bases in the middle. The CDR3 loop spans 12 amino acids. The CDR3 reads CASSSSTDTQYF. The CDR3 nucleotides read TGTGCCAGCAGTTCTAGCACAGATACGCAGTATTTT.

The rearrangement links TRBV5-4 to TRBJ2-5; weak D call: TRBD2 (5 bases). The CDR3 has 13 amino acids. Germline V CDR1 and CDR2: SGHNT, YYREEE (reference sequence). Trimming stripped 1 base from V and 7 bases from J, with 11 bases between. The CDR3 reads CASSLPGDGTQYF. The CDR3 DNA reads TGTGCCAGCAGCTTGCCCGGGGATGGGACCCAGTACTTC.

J is TRBJ1-2 and V is TRBV28; 8 nucleotides agree with TRBD1. The CDR3 is 12 amino acids. CDR1 is MDHEN and CDR2 is SYDVKM in the germline V gene. After removal of 5 bases from V and 8 bases from J, the junction contained 4 bases not matched to a gene. CDR3 in DNA: TGTGCCAGCAGTCAACAGGGGGACGGCTACACCTTC. This codes for CASSQQGDGYTF.